This TCR beta chain was retrieved from a study of blood T cell repertoires in COVID-19. Whole-study context: COVID-19 samples collected from the United States, Italy and Spain covered acute and convalescent phases. Sample material is recorded as cDNA or gDNA derived from T cells, B-cell-depleted T cells, or PBMCs.

Comment on this clone: Other DNA variants within this sample encode the same CDR3.

As handled by the study authors: How many nucleated cells were present was estimated from reference gene primer amplification. Assay used: immunoSEQ multiplex PCR; TCRdb lists only in-frame clones, some missing. The DNA was the basis for D and trimming; V, J and clone size are from that table. The profile covers roughly 240,000 clones, with approximately 82% appearing a single time and roughly 4.5% taken by the ten largest. Trimming pared 3 bases from V and 0 bases from J, leaving 3 bases between. The CDR3 runs 13 residues. The receptor comes from a man aged 55 to 69 who had recovered from COVID-19. The V and J genes are TRBV12-3 or TRBV12-4 and TRBJ1-5; D is unclear. The material sequenced was peripheral blood. DNA of the CDR3: TGTGCCAGCAGTTTCGGTAGCAATCAGCCCCAGCATTTT. The encoded protein is CASSFGSNQPQHF.